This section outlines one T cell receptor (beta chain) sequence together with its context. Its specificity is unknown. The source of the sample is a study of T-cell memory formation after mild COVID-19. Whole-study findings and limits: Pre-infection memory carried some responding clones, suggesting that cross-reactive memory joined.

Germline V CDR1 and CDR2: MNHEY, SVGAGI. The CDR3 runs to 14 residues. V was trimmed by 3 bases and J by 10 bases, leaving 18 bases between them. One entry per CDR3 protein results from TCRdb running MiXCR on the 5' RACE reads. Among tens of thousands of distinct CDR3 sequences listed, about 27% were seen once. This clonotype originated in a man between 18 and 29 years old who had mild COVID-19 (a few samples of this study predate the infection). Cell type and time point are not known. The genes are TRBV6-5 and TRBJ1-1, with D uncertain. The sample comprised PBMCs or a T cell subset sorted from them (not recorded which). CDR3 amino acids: CASSYKMGRGIAFF. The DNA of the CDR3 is TGTGCCAGCAGTTATAAGATGGGTCGGGGTATAGCTTTCTTT.